Listed here are 4 T cell receptor beta chains from one sample, sequenced in a study of T cells after somatic rescue of genetic block. Clones were sequenced by immunoSEQ multiplex PCR, and TCRdb holds only the in-frame ones, with some missing. The table lists about 13,000 clones, around 72% of them singletons. The sample taken for sequencing was peripheral blood mononuclear cells (PBMCs). Receptor source: a boy younger than 18.

This chain joins TRBV4-1 and TRBJ2-3; no reliable D call. The CDR3 runs 16 residues. Per the germline V gene, CDR1 is MGHRA and CDR2 is YSYEKL. Trimming pared 1 base from V and 4 bases from J, leaving 15 bases between. The CDR3 bases are TGCGCCAGCAGCCAAGTGATATTCCTAGGCCCAGATACGCAGTATTTT. The encoded protein is CASSQVIFLGPDTQYF.

J is TRBJ2-7 and V is TRBV7-6, with D unresolved. Germline V gene data show CDR1 as SGHVS and CDR2 as FNYEAQ. Trimming took off 5 bases at V and 2 bases at J, with 7 bases between the two ends. The CDR3 runs 12 residues. The CDR3 protein is CASSPLTYEQYF. CDR3 sequence (DNA): TGTGCCAGCAGCCCACTGACCTACGAGCAGTACTTC. Full variable domain (missing parts from reference TRBV7-6 and TRBJ2-7): GAGVSQSPRYKVTKRGQDVALRCDPISGHVSLYWYRQALGQGPEFLTYFNYEAQQDKSGLPNDRFSAERPEGSISTLTIQRTEQRDSAMYRCASSPLTYEQYFGPGTRLTVT.

Here the CDR3 DNA reads TGTGCCAGTAGCCCCGGGACGGAGCCCCAGCATTTT. It yields the protein CASSPGTEPQHF. V and J are TRBV6-1 and TRBJ1-5; TRBD1 is a possible D gene (5 bases). This CDR3 contains 12 residues. The V end lost 9 bases, the J end lost 8 bases, and 14 bases lay between the germline ends. Germline CDR1 and CDR2: MNHNS and SASEGT.

This clone came up a few times. The chain uses TRBV6-1 and TRBJ1-1, with D possibly being TRBD1 (6 bases). The CDR3 loop spans 15 amino acids. Germline V gives CDR1 MNHNS, CDR2 SASEGT. Trimming shortened V by 3 bases and J by 5 bases, and 16 bases separated the two germline ends. The CDR3 is CASSERGYRETEAFF. CDR3 DNA sequence: TGTGCCAGCAGTGAGAGGGGATACAGGGAGACTGAAGCTTTCTTT.